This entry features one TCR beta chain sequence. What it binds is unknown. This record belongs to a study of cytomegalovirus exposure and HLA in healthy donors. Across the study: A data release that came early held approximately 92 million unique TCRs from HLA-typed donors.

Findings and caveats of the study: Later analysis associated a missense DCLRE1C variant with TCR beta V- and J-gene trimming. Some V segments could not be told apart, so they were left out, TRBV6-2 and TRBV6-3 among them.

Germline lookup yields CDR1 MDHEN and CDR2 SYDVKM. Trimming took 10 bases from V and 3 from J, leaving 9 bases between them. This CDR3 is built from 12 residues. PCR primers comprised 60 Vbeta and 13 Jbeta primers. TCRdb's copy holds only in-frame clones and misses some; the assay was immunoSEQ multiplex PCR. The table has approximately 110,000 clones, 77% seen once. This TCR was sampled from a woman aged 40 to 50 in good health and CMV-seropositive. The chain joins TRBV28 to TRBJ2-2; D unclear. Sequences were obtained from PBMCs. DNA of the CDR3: TGTGCCACCTCCTCTTACACCGGGGAGCTGTTTTTT. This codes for CATSSYTGELFF.